Following are 20 T cell receptor beta chains from one sample sequenced in a study of T cell clonotyping in hematopoietic cell transplantation. Time point meaning: recipient sample about 28 days before transplant, after cytoreduction. Clones were sequenced by immunoSEQ multiplex PCR, and TCRdb holds only the in-frame ones, with some missing. The table includes 20,000 to 30,000 clones, roughly 88% detected once. This specimen was peripheral blood mononuclear cells, taken before stem cell transplant. These receptors were obtained from a woman between 55 and 75 years old with acute myeloid leukemia. Some clones in this sample may be carry-over from other donors' samples.

The V and J genes are TRBV5-1 and TRBJ2-1, with 7 nucleotides matching TRBD1. CDR3 length: 15 residues. The germline gives CDR1 SGHRS, CDR2 YFSETQ. The V gene end was trimmed by 3 bases and the J gene end by 1 base; junction bases not matched to a gene: 4. The CDR3 DNA sequence: TGCGCCAGCAGCTCCGGACAGGCTTCCTACAATGAGCAGTTCTTC. Translation: CASSSGQASYNEQFF.

The rearrangement uses TRBV5-1 and TRBJ2-1; 9 bases are shared with TRBD2. V was clipped by 6 bases and J by 5 bases; unmatched bases: 15. Germline loops: CDR1 SGHRS, CDR2 YFSETQ. The CDR3 sequence is 17 residues long. The CDR3 bases are TGCGCCAGCACCGCTTTAGTGGCGGGAGGGCTACACAATGAGCAGTTCTTC. Amino acid sequence: CASTALVAGGLHNEQFF.

In DNA, the CDR3 is TGTGCCAGCAGCTTAGCCGGGACTAGCGGGGGGGCCTCCGAGCAGTACTTC. Protein product: CASSLAGTSGGASEQYF. The rearrangement links TRBV11-3 to TRBJ2-7; 16 positions agree with TRBD2. The CDR3 has 17 residues. Germline V gene lookup returns CDR1 SGHNT and CDR2 YENEEA. The ends lost 1 base at V and 6 bases at J; junction bases unmatched: 6.

The rearrangement uses TRBV9 and TRBJ1-2; 8 bases agree with TRBD1. With 3 bases clipped from V and 2 bases from J, the junction kept 0 bases outside the gene matches. Germline loops: CDR1 SGDLS, CDR2 YYNGEE. The CDR3 runs to 13 residues. The CDR3 nucleotides are TGTGCCAGCAGCGCAGGGGGCAACTATGGCTACACCTTC. Encoded protein: CASSAGGNYGYTF.

The chain is built from TRBV5-6 and TRBJ1-4; D not resolved. Looked up from germline, CDR1 is SGHDT and CDR2 is YYEEEE. V was pared by 1 base and J by 7 bases, with 2 bases between. The CDR3 is 11 residues long. CDR3 coding DNA: TGTGCCAGCAGCTTGAGTGAAAAACTGTTTTTT. Protein product: CASSLSEKLFF.

The V gene is TRBV11-2, the J gene TRBJ2-7; the D is unclear. The CDR3 is 14 residues long. Germline lookup yields CDR1 SGHAT and CDR2 FQNNGV. V lost 6 bases, J lost 3 bases, and 15 bases lay in between. The CDR3: CASRRPGRNYEQYF. The DNA for the CDR3 is TGTGCCAGCAGGCGACCGGGCAGAAACTACGAGCAGTACTTC.

J is TRBJ1-4 and V is TRBV4-1, with TRBD1 identical over 7 bases. Germline CDR1 is MGHRA and CDR2 is YSYEKL. Trimming removed 4 bases from V and 7 bases from J; junction bases left unmatched: 9. The CDR3 consists of 15 residues. The CDR3 DNA reads as TGCGCCAGCAGCCTTAGGGAGGGGGCTGGTGAAAAACTGTTTTTT. Translation gives CASSLREGAGEKLFF.

The gene calls are TRBV29-1 and TRBJ1-5, with TRBD1 as a possible D gene (5 bases). Trimming shortened V by 6 bases and J by 1 base, and 10 bases separated the two germline ends. This CDR3 contains 13 residues. CDR1 and CDR2 from the germline V gene are SQVTM and ANQGSEA. CDR3 in DNA: TGCAGCGTCGCTCGGGGGAGCAATCAGCCCCAGCATTTT. It encodes CSVARGSNQPQHF.

This clone was picked up one time. V is TRBV19 and J is TRBJ2-5; D may match TRBD1 or TRBD2 (5 bases each). In germline, CDR1 is LNHDA, CDR2 SQIVND (reference sequence). Trimming took off 6 bases at V and 2 bases at J, with 16 bases between the two ends. This CDR3 comprises 15 residues. CDR3 coding DNA: TGTGCCAGTAGCACCGCCGGGACCGGTCAAGAGACCCAGTACTTC. This codes for CASSTAGTGQETQYF.

The chain employs TRBV6-5 and TRBJ2-2, with TRBD1 identical over 9 bases. This CDR3 is 14 amino acids long. Germline lookup yields CDR1 MNHEY and CDR2 SVGAGI. With 6 bases clipped from V and 4 bases from J, the junction kept 3 bases outside the gene matches. In nucleotides, the CDR3 is TGTGCCAGCAGACAGGGGGCCTTCACCGGGGAGCTGTTTTTT. It is translated as CASRQGAFTGELFF.

The rearrangement uses TRBV7-2 and TRBJ1-2, with D tentatively TRBD1 (5 bases). Deletions cut 1 base from V and 8 bases from J, with 17 bases between. CDR1 and CDR2 (germline): SGHTA, FQGNSA. This CDR3 contains 15 residues. CDR3 nucleotide sequence: TGTGCCAGCAGCTTAGAGGTACCAGGGCGCGGAGGCTACACCTTC. As protein: CASSLEVPGRGGYTF. Full variable domain (outside the CDR3, taken from reference TRBV7-2 and TRBJ1-2): GAGVSQSPSNKVTEKGKDVELRCDPISGHTALYWYRQSLGQGLEFLIYFQGNSAPDKSGLPSDRFSAERTGGSVSTLTIQRTQQEDSAVYLCASSLEVPGRGGYTFGSGTRLTVV.

This chain uses TRBV28 with TRBJ1-5; D gene ambiguous. With 1 base removed from V and 4 bases from J, the gap between germline ends came to 11 bases. Germline V gene lookup returns CDR1 MDHEN and CDR2 SYDVKM. The CDR3 consists of 15 residues. This CDR3 reads CASSLSVRRNQPQHF. The CDR3 DNA follows: TGTGCCAGCAGTTTATCTGTCAGGCGAAATCAGCCCCAGCATTTT.

The CDR3 protein is CASRRDSNQPQHF. The CDR3 nucleotides are TGTGCCAGCCGGCGGGATAGCAATCAGCCCCAGCATTTT. The V call is TRBV6-6, the J call TRBJ1-5; D gene unclear. Germline V lookup: CDR1 MNHNY, CDR2 SVGAGI (reference sequence). The CDR3 contains 13 residues. V lost 8 bases to trimming and J lost 0 bases, with 8 bases between them.

The chain links TRBV19 to TRBJ2-1, with 14 bases that match TRBD2. The germline gives CDR1 LNHDA, CDR2 SQIVND (reference sequence). The CDR3 contains 20 residues. Trimming cost V 3 bases and J 5 bases; bases outside gene matches: 15. CDR3 sequence: CASSMWAGSGTSGRHNEQFF. In DNA form, the CDR3 reads TGTGCCAGTAGTATGTGGGCCGGATCCGGGACTAGCGGGAGACACAATGAGCAGTTCTTC.

The chain couples TRBV28 to TRBJ2-1; TRBD1 is a possible D gene (5 bases). The CDR3 has 15 amino acids. The V and J ends lost 6 bases and 9 bases respectively, with 21 bases between them. The germline V gene encodes CDR1 MDHEN and CDR2 SYDVKM. CDR3 sequence (DNA): TGTGCCAGCAGCGGCTCGGCAGGGTTCATGGCTGAGCAGTTCTTC. Protein product: CASSGSAGFMAEQFF.

The chain links TRBV28 to TRBJ1-3, with TRBD1 as a possible D gene (6 bases). The CDR3 covers 15 residues. The ends were cut back, 3 bases at V and 4 bases at J, with 13 bases in the middle. The germline CDR1 and CDR2 sequences are MDHEN and SYDVKM. CDR3 sequence (DNA): TGTGCCAGCAGTTTCACAGGGTTGGAGGGAAACACCATATATTTT. Protein sequence: CASSFTGLEGNTIYF. Together with reference TRBV28 and TRBJ1-3, the CDR3 gives the full variable domain: DVKVTQSSRYLVKRTGEKVFLECVQDMDHENMFWYRQDPGLGLRLIYFSYDVKMKEKGDIPEGYSVSREKKERFSLILESASTNQTSMYLCASSFTGLEGNTIYFGEGSWLTVV.

The chain has TRBV27 and TRBJ1-6; D call uncertain. The CDR3 sequence is 14 residues long. The germline V gene has CDR1 MNHEY and CDR2 SMNVEV (reference sequence). The V gene lost 5 bases and the J gene lost 0 bases, with 5 bases spanning the gap. Here the CDR3 reads CASSPASYNSPLHF. The CDR3 region has the DNA TGTGCCAGCAGTCCAGCCTCCTATAATTCACCCCTCCACTTT.

The chain uses TRBV28 and TRBJ2-7; TRBD1 is a possible D gene (6 bases). CDR1 is MDHEN, CDR2 SYDVKM, per germline. Trimming pared 5 bases from V and 5 bases from J, leaving 13 bases between. There are 13 residues in the CDR3. The CDR3 is CASSRLNRDEQYF. DNA for the CDR3: TGTGCCAGCAGTAGACTCAACAGGGACGAGCAGTACTTC.

This chain uses TRBV5-1 with TRBJ1-6; 9 nucleotides agree with TRBD1. CDR1 is SGHRS, CDR2 YFSETQ, per germline. The CDR3 sequence is 14 residues long. The ends lost 4 bases at V and 10 bases at J; junction bases unmatched: 6. For the CDR3, the DNA is TGCGCCAGCAGCCCCGGGACAGGGATATCACCCCTCCACTTT. This gives the protein CASSPGTGISPLHF. Variable domain in full (rest from reference TRBV5-1 and TRBJ1-6): KAGVTQTPRYLIKTRGQQVTLSCSPISGHRSVSWYQQTPGQGLQFLFEYFSETQRNKGNFPGRFSGRQFSNSRSEMNVSTLELGDSALYLCASSPGTGISPLHFGNGTRLTVT.

The J gene is TRBJ2-7, the V gene TRBV5-4; 10 bases agree with TRBD2. V shed 2 bases, J shed 6 bases, and the junction held 5 bases outside the gene matches. The CDR3 runs 14 residues. CDR1 and CDR2 from the germline V gene are SGHNT and YYREEE (reference sequence). The CDR3 DNA reads TGTGCCAGCAGCTTTTTAGCGGGAGGATCCGAGCAGTACTTC. Its translation is CASSFLAGGSEQYF.